These 27 T cell receptor beta chains were all obtained from the same sample, sequenced in a study of shared clonotypes between healthy human individuals. Method: immunoSEQ multiplex PCR; TCRdb's copy keeps in-frame clones and lacks some. The table records 1.6 million or so clones, about 96% of them present only once. The sample comprised naive CD4+ T cells sorted from blood. Subset: CD45RA+ positively selected. The receptors shown here come from a man in his thirties or forties in good health.

This chain connects TRBV7-9 to TRBJ2-7, with 7 bases identical to TRBD1. Unmatched junction bases numbered 6, after V lost 0 bases and J lost 4 bases. The CDR3 length is 15 residues. Germline-derived CDR1 and CDR2 are SEHNR and FQNEAQ (reference sequence). Here the CDR3 reads CASSLAGTAPYEQYF. CDR3 sequence (DNA): TGTGCCAGCAGCTTAGCCGGGACAGCGCCTTACGAGCAGTACTTC.

The chain carries TRBV18 and TRBJ2-7, with a weak D call TRBD1 (6 bases). The CDR3 contains 16 residues. Looked up from germline, CDR1 is KGHSH and CDR2 is LQKENI. V lost 3 bases and J lost 0, with 15 bases in between. The CDR3 DNA sequence: TGTGCCAGCTCACCCTTGCTAAGGGACATCTCCTACGAGCAGTACTTC. Encoded protein: CASSPLLRDISYEQYF.

In the case of this clone: At one end the junction does not follow the germline gene, possibly because of a read error. The chain couples TRBV2 to TRBJ2-7; D ambiguous. In germline, CDR1 is SNHLY, CDR2 FYNNEI. CDR3 length equals 14 residues. CDR3 sequence (DNA): TGTGCCAGCAGAGAAGGTTGGAGCTCCTACGAGCAGTACTTC. It translates to CASREGWSSYEQYF. The full variable domain, with the rest looked up from reference TRBV2 and TRBJ2-7, is EPEVTQTPSHQVTQMGQEVILRCVPISNHLYFYWYRQILGQKVEFLVSFYNNEISEKSEIFDDQFSVERPDGSNFTLKIRSTKLEDSAMYFCASREGWSSYEQYFGPGTRLTVT.

This chain connects TRBV28 to TRBJ2-7; D is unresolved. The V end lost 3 bases, the J end lost 2 bases, and 11 bases lay between the germline ends. The CDR3 covers 14 residues. In germline, CDR1 is MDHEN, CDR2 SYDVKM. The CDR3 region is CASSLATPPYEQYF. The CDR3, as DNA: TGTGCCAGCAGTTTGGCTACGCCTCCCTACGAGCAGTACTTC.

The chain uses TRBV30 and TRBJ1-5, with D possibly matching TRBD1 (5 bases). Germline V gene data show CDR1 as GTSNPN and CDR2 as SVGIG (reference sequence). The V gene lost 0 bases and the J gene lost 9 bases, with 18 bases spanning the gap. The CDR3 runs to 15 residues. The CDR3 loop reads CAWSVGQGPWGPQHF. CDR3 coding DNA: TGTGCCTGGAGTGTAGGGCAGGGACCCTGGGGGCCCCAGCATTTT.

The chain joins TRBV19 to TRBJ2-7, with unresolved D. Germline CDR1 LNHDA, CDR2 SQIVND (reference sequence). The CDR3 totals 14 residues. V lost 2 bases, J lost 0 bases, and 8 bases lay in between. In nucleotides, the CDR3 is TGTGCCAGTAGTATATTTGACAACTCCTACGAGCAGTACTTC. As protein: CASSIFDNSYEQYF.

The gene calls are TRBV28 and TRBJ2-7, with D uncertain. The CDR3 consists of 12 residues. Trimming took off 5 bases at V and 3 bases at J, with 8 bases between the two ends. The germline V gene has CDR1 MDHEN and CDR2 SYDVKM. In DNA form, the CDR3 reads TGTGCCAGCAGTAGCTTCGTCTACGAGCAGTACTTC. This gives the protein CASSSFVYEQYF.

This clone was detected only once. V is TRBV9 and J is TRBJ2-3, with unresolved D. V dropped 0 bases and J dropped 2 bases, with 10 bases sitting between them. CDR1 is SGDLS, CDR2 YYNGEE, per germline. This CDR3 is built from 15 residues. CDR3 protein: CASSVGPYPTDTQYF. The CDR3 region has the DNA TGTGCCAGCAGCGTAGGGCCCTACCCCACAGATACGCAGTATTTT.

The genes are TRBV9 and TRBJ2-1, with 8 bases matching TRBD2. The V gene end was trimmed by 1 base and the J gene end by 7 bases; junction bases not matched to a gene: 10. The CDR3 spans 16 residues. Germline V gene lookup returns CDR1 SGDLS and CDR2 YYNGEE. CDR3 residues: CASSVLGSGSTNEQFF. The CDR3 bases are TGTGCCAGCAGCGTACTGGGCAGCGGGAGCACGAATGAGCAGTTCTTC.

CDR3 loop: CASSLDTGSGNTIYF. CDR3 nucleotide sequence: TGTGCCAGCAGCTTGGATACCGGGTCTGGAAACACCATATATTTT. The chain combines TRBV5-5 with TRBJ1-3; D call uncertain. Trimming removed 0 bases from V and 1 base from J, with 8 bases in between. This CDR3 has 15 residues. Germline assignment: CDR1 SGHKS and CDR2 YYEKEE (reference sequence). Together with reference TRBV5-5 and TRBJ1-3, the CDR3 gives the full variable domain: DAGVTQSPTHLIKTRGQQVTLRCSPISGHKSVSWYQQVLGQGPQFIFQYYEKEERGRGNFPDRFSARQFPNYSSELNVNALLLGDSALYLCASSLDTGSGNTIYFGEGSWLTVV.

V and J are TRBV7-5 and TRBJ2-7; the table's TRBD2 call for D was not verified on the DNA. TRBV7-5 is a listed pseudogene. The CDR3 length is 15 residues. Written as DNA, the CDR3 is TGTGTCAGAAGCTTTCCGTCCACCCGAGACTACGAGCAGTACTTC. Its protein product is CVRSFPSTRDYEQYF.

The chain links TRBV19 to TRBJ2-2; 13 bases are a match to TRBD2. The CDR3 spans 17 residues. J gave up 0 bases and V 5 bases, and 3 bases lay outside the gene matches. Germline CDR1 reads LNHDA; CDR2 reads SQIVND (reference sequence). CDR3 residues: CASSVGLAGANTGELFF. The DNA of the CDR3 is TGTGCCAGTAGTGTTGGACTAGCGGGAGCGAACACCGGGGAGCTGTTTTTT.

The chain recombines TRBV19 with TRBJ1-1; tentatively, D is TRBD1 (5 bases). The germline CDR1 and CDR2 sequences are LNHDA and SQIVND (reference sequence). Trimming shortened V by 6 bases and J by 7 bases, and 21 bases separated the two germline ends. The CDR3 length is 15 residues. CDR3 nucleotides: TGTGCCAGTAGCCCTAGGACGGCCCCGGGACTTGAAGCTTTCTTT. Protein product: CASSPRTAPGLEAFF. The full variable domain, rest sourced from reference TRBV19 and TRBJ1-1, is DGGITQSPKYLFRKEGQNVTLSCEQNLNHDAMYWYRQDPGQGLRLIYYSQIVNDFQKGDIAEGYSVSREKKESFPLTVTSAQKNPTAFYLCASSPRTAPGLEAFFGQGTRLTVV.

This clone was recorded once. The V call is TRBV6-1, the J call TRBJ2-3, with D tentatively TRBD1 (6 bases). CDR3 length equals 15 residues. CDR1 MNHNS and CDR2 SASEGT come from the germline V gene. V was cut by 3 bases and J by 1 base, with 11 bases left in between. The CDR3 spells CASSDAAGGTDTQYF. The CDR3, as DNA: TGTGCCAGCAGTGACGCGGCAGGGGGCACAGATACGCAGTATTTT.

The chain couples TRBV28 to TRBJ2-7; 8 nucleotides align to TRBD1. The CDR3 runs to 17 residues. V lost 6 bases and J lost 0; bases outside the gene matches: 13. Germline CDR1 MDHEN, CDR2 SYDVKM. The CDR3 DNA is TGTGCCAGCAGGAAACTACCGGGACAGGACCTCTCCTACGAGCAGTACTTC. Translation gives CASRKLPGQDLSYEQYF.

This chain joins TRBV28 and TRBJ2-7; 7 bases match TRBD2. The CDR3 has 15 residues. CDR1 is MDHEN, CDR2 SYDVKM, per germline. With V trimmed by 5 bases and J by 0 bases, 7 bases remained unmatched. The CDR3 sequence is CASSLQGGSSYEQYF. The CDR3 DNA reads as TGTGCCAGCAGTCTGCAGGGCGGGAGCTCCTACGAGCAGTACTTC.

The rearrangement joins TRBV2 to TRBJ2-2; 12 bases are shared with TRBD1. CDR1 and CDR2 from the germline V gene are SNHLY and FYNNEI. The CDR3 totals 15 residues. V dropped 6 bases and J dropped 7; count of bases not matched to a gene: 6. For the CDR3, the DNA is TGTGCCAGCAGGGCCGGGACAGGGGGCTTCGGGGAGCTGTTTTTT. This encodes CASRAGTGGFGELFF.

This chain joins TRBV9 and TRBJ1-1, with a possible D match to TRBD1 (6 bases). Germline V gene lookup returns CDR1 SGDLS and CDR2 YYNGEE. The CDR3 is made up of 15 amino acids. V lost 4 bases and J 2 bases, leaving 15 bases between the germline ends. The CDR3 loop reads CASSSNVRGNTEAFF. CDR3 nucleotide sequence: TGTGCCAGCAGCTCCAACGTCAGGGGTAACACTGAAGCTTTCTTT.

V usage is TRBV28 and J usage is TRBJ2-1; 11 bases match TRBD2. This CDR3 has 17 residues. The J segment lost 0 bases and the V segment lost 3 bases, leaving 4 bases of the junction unmatched. CDR1 and CDR2 from the germline V gene are MDHEN and SYDVKM. Here the CDR3 reads CASSLTSGIRSYNEQFF. CDR3 sequence (DNA): TGTGCCAGCAGTTTGACTAGCGGGATTCGCTCCTACAATGAGCAGTTCTTC.

The chain links TRBV19 to TRBJ2-2; a possible D gene is TRBD2 (6 bases). The CDR3 is made up of 16 amino acids. Trimming removed 3 bases from V and 1 base from J, with 12 bases in between. Germline V CDR1 and CDR2: LNHDA, SQIVND (reference sequence). The CDR3 DNA is TGTGCCAGTAGTATGTTCGGTAGCGGGAACACCGGGGAGCTGTTTTTT. Protein sequence: CASSMFGSGNTGELFF.

This chain uses TRBV4-3 with TRBJ2-1; 13 bases fit TRBD2. The CDR3 covers 13 residues. V was clipped by 1 base and J by 12 bases; unmatched bases: 0. Germline V CDR1 and CDR2: LGHNA, YSLEER. The chain's CDR3 is CASSQGTSGRQFF. CDR3 in DNA: TGCGCCAGCAGCCAAGGGACTAGCGGGAGGCAGTTCTTC.

This chain connects TRBV29-1 to TRBJ2-3; D might be TRBD2 (5 bases). CDR1 is SQVTM and CDR2 is ANQGSEA in the germline V gene. This CDR3 contains 15 residues. Trimming pared 5 bases from V and 5 bases from J, leaving 20 bases between. CDR3 coding DNA: TGCAGCGTTTCCCGGGATGGTGGGGTGCGAGATACGCAGTATTTT. Translating it yields CSVSRDGGVRDTQYF.

The CDR3 region has the DNA TGCGCCAGCAGCACCCTAGCGGGAGGTGTGCACGAGCAGTACTTC. Its protein is CASSTLAGGVHEQYF. The genes are TRBV4-1 and TRBJ2-7, with 11 bases fitting TRBD2. CDR3 length: 15 amino acids. Trimming removed 5 bases from V and 5 bases from J; junction bases left unmatched: 8. Germline lookup yields CDR1 MGHRA and CDR2 YSYEKL.

The chain joins TRBV14 to TRBJ2-1; no clear D gene. Germline V gene sequence: CDR1 SGHDN, CDR2 FVKESK. The CDR3 totals 13 residues. With 0 bases removed from V and 9 bases from J, the gap between germline ends came to 9 bases. The CDR3 sequence is CASSQDNMGEQFF. The DNA for the CDR3 is TGTGCCAGCAGCCAAGATAACATGGGTGAGCAGTTCTTC.

V is TRBV6-5 and J is TRBJ2-1; the D is unclear. CDR3 length equals 13 residues. Germline loops: CDR1 MNHEY, CDR2 SVGAGI. The ends were cut back, 6 bases at V and 12 bases at J, with 18 bases in the middle. CDR3 loop: CASSLLRHQVQFF. CDR3 DNA: TGTGCCAGCAGCCTCCTACGGCACCAGGTGCAGTTCTTC.

This chain links TRBV6-1 with TRBJ1-1; 7 bases fit TRBD1. Germline V gives CDR1 MNHNS, CDR2 SASEGT. The V and J ends lost 8 bases and 6 bases, in that order; junction bases with no gene match: 12. The CDR3 sequence is 14 residues long. CDR3 bases: TGTGCCAGCGGGAACAGGGGTTTTATCGCTGAAGCTTTCTTT. Translation gives CASGNRGFIAEAFF.

The V and J genes are TRBV5-1 and TRBJ1-1; D is unresolved. The V and J ends lost 1 base and 1 base respectively, with 8 bases between them. The germline V gene has CDR1 SGHRS and CDR2 YFSETQ. The CDR3 sequence is 14 residues long. In nucleotides, the CDR3 is TGCGCCAGCAGCTTGTCACAGAAGAACACTGAAGCTTTCTTT. Translating gives CASSLSQKNTEAFF. Variable domain in full (rest from reference TRBV5-1 and TRBJ1-1): KAGVTQTPRYLIKTRGQQVTLSCSPISGHRSVSWYQQTPGQGLQFLFEYFSETQRNKGNFPGRFSGRQFSNSRSEMNVSTLELGDSALYLCASSLSQKNTEAFFGQGTRLTVV.